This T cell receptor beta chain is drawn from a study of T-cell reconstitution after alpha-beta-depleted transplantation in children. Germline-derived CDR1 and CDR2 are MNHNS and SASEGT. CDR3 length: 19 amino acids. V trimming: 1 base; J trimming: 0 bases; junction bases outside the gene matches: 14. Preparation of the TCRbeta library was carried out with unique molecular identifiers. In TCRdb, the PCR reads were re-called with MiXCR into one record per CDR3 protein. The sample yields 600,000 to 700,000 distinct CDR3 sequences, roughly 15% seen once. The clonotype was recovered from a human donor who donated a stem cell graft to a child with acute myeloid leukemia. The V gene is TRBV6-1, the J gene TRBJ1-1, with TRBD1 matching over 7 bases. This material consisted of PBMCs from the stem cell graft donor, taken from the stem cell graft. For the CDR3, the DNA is TGTGCCAGCAGTGAAGAAGGGGAAGGGACAGCCGGAGTGAACACTGAAGCTTTCTTT. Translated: CASSEEGEGTAGVNTEAFF.